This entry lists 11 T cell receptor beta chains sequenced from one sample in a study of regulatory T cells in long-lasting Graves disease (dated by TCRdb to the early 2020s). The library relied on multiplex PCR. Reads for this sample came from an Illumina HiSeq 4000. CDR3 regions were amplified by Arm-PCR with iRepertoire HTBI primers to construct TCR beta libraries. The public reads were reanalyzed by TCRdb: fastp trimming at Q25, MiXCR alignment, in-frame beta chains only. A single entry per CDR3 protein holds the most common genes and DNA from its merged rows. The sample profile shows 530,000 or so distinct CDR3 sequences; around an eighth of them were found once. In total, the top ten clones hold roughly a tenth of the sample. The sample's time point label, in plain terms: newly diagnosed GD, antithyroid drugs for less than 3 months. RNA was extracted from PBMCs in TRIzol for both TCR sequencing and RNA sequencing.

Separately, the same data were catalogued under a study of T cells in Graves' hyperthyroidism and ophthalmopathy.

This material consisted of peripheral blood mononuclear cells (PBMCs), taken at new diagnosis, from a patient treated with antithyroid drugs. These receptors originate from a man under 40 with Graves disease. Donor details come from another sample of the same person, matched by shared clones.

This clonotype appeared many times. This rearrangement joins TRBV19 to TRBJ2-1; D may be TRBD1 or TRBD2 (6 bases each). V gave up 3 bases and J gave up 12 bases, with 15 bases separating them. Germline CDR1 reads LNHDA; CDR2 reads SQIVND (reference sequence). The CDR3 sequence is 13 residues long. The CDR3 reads CASSMRGGGAQFF. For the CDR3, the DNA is TGTGCCAGTAGTATGCGAGGGGGAGGAGCGCAGTTCTTC.

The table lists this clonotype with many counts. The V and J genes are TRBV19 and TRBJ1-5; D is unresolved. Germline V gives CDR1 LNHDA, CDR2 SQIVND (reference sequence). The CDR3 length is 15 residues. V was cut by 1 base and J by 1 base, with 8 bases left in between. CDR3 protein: CASSIGGRSNQPQHF. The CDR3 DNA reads TGTGCCAGTAGTATAGGGGGTCGGAGCAATCAGCCCCAGCATTTT.

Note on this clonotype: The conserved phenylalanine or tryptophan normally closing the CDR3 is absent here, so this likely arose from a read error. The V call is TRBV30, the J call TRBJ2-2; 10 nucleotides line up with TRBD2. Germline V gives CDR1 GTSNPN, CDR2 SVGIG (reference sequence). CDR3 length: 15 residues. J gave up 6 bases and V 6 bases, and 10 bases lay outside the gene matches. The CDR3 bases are TGTGCCTGTTCTTTTAGCGGGAGGAGGGCCGGGGAGCTGTTTCTT. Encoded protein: CACSFSGRRAGELFL.

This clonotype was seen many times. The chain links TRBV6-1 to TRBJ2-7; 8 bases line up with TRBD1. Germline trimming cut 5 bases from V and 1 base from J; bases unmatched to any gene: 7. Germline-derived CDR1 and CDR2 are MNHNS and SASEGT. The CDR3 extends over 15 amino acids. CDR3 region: CASSTTGTGSYEQYF. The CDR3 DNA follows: TGTGCCAGCAGTACGACCGGGACAGGATCCTACGAGCAGTACTTC.

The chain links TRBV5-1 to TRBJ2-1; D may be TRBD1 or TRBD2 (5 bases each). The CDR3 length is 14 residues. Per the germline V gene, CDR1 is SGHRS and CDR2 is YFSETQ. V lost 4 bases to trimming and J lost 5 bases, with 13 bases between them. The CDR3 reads CASSGGRFNNEQFF. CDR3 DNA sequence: TGCGCCAGCAGCGGGGGACGGTTCAACAATGAGCAGTTCTTC.

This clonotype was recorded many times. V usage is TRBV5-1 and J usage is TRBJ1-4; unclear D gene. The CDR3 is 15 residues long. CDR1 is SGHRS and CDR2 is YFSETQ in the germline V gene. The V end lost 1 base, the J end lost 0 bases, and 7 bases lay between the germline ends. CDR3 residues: CASSLSGTTNEKLFF. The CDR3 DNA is TGCGCCAGCAGCTTGTCTGGGACAACTAATGAAAAACTGTTTTTT. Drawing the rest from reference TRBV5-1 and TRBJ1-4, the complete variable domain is KAGVTQTPRYLIKTRGQQVTLSCSPISGHRSVSWYQQTPGQGLQFLFEYFSETQRNKGNFPGRFSGRQFSNSRSEMNVSTLELGDSALYLCASSLSGTTNEKLFFGSGTQLSVL.

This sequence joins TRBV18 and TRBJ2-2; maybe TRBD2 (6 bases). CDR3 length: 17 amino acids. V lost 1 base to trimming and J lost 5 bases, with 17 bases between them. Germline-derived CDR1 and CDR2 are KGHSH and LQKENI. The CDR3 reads CASSPRVGGTGTGELFF. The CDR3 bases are TGTGCCAGCTCACCACGGGTAGGCGGGACCGGGACCGGGGAGCTGTTTTTT. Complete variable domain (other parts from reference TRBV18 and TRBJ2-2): NAGVMQNPRHLVRRRGQEARLRCSPMKGHSHVYWYRQLPEEGLKFMVYLQKENIIDESGMPKERFSAEFPKEGPSILRIQQVVRGDSAAYFCASSPRVGGTGTGELFFGEGSRLTVL.

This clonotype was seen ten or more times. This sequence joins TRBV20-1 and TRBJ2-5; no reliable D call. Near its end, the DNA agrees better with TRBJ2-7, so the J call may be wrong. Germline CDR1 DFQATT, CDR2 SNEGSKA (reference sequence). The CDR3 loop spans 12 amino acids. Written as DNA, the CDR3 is TGCAGTGCTCCAGGTGTCGCCTACGAGCAGTACTTC. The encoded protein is CSAPGVAYEQYF.

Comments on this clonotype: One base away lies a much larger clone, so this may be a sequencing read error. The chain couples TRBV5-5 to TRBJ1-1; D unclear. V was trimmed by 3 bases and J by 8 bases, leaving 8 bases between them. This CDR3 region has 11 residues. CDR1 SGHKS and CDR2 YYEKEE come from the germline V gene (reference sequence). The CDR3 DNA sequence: TGTGCCAGCAGCTCGATTCAGGAAGCTTTCTTT. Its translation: CASSSIQEAFF.

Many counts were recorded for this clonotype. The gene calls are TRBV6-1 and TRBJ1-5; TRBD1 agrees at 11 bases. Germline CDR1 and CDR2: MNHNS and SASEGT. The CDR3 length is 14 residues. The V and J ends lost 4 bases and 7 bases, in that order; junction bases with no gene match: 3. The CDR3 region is CASSVRDRGQPQHF. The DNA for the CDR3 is TGTGCCAGCAGTGTGCGGGACAGGGGGCAGCCCCAGCATTTT.

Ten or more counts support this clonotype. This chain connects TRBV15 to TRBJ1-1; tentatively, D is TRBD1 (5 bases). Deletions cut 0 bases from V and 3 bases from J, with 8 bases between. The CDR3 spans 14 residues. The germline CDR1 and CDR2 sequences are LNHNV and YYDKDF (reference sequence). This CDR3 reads CATSRDRGDTEAFF. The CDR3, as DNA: TGTGCCACCAGCAGAGATCGGGGGGACACTGAAGCTTTCTTT.